This T cell receptor (beta chain) was retrieved from a study of control samples from healthy donors and cancer patients (dated by TCRdb to about 2020). The library came from the immunoSEQ multiplex PCR assay. TCRdb stores this immuneACCESS table with in-frame sequences only. Part of the clones is absent; in the studies checked, under half of the shortfall reflects unresolved V genes, and no reason is known for the rest. For this sample there are about 180,000 clones; around 89% appear just once. Roughly 1.5% of the sample goes to the ten largest clones. Points on this clone: The target of this receptor is not known. Base qualities are not provided; no much larger clone lies one nucleotide away.

CDR1 and CDR2 (SNHLY, FYNNEI) derive from the germline V gene. Including cysteine and phenylalanine, the CDR3 has 15 amino acids. Only the CDR3 part of the read is kept: 45 bases, read in frame from the first base. At the junction V is shortened by 8 bases and J by 5 bases, with 21 bases in between. The chain couples TRBV2 to TRBJ1-2, with a tentative D gene TRBD1 over 5 matching bases. This clonotype was sampled from a woman in her 50s in good health. The sequenced sample consisted of blood. The DNA reads TGTGCCAGCGGGCAAAAAAGGGGCTCTTCGTATGGCTACACCTTC. Translated, this gives CASGQKRGSSYGYTF.